Below, 20 T cell receptor beta chains from the same sample are listed, as sequenced in a study of blood T cell repertoires in COVID-19. Sequencing used immunoSEQ multiplex PCR; TCRdb keeps in-frame clones, though not all of them. This sample carries 150,000 to 200,000 clones, around four fifths of them seen once, and the ten largest clones take 15% to 20%. The sequenced sample consisted of peripheral blood. The receptors originated from a woman older than 75 with acute or convalescent COVID-19.

This sequence joins TRBV19 and TRBJ1-5; possible D gene TRBD1, 5 bases. Germline CDR1 reads LNHDA; CDR2 reads SQIVND (reference sequence). This CDR3 has 15 residues. V lost 6 bases and J 0 bases, leaving 12 bases between the germline ends. The CDR3 coding sequence is TGTGCCAGTAGCAGAGGCAGGGTTAGCAATCAGCCCCAGCATTTT. Its protein is CASSRGRVSNQPQHF.

The J gene is TRBJ2-1, the V gene TRBV5-1, with TRBD2 matching 11 bases. Germline V lookup: CDR1 SGHRS, CDR2 YFSETQ. V gave up 0 bases and J gave up 7 bases; unmatched junction bases: 3. CDR3 length: 15 residues. Here the CDR3 reads CASSLVTSGSNEQFF. The CDR3 DNA reads TGCGCCAGCAGCTTGGTAACTAGCGGGAGTAATGAGCAGTTCTTC.

The chain carries TRBV19 and TRBJ2-3, with D maybe TRBD1 (6 bases). Germline CDR1 and CDR2: LNHDA and SQIVND (reference sequence). V gave up 5 bases and J gave up 4 bases, with 16 bases separating them. The CDR3 length is 15 residues. CDR3 sequence (DNA): TGTGCCAGTAGTCTAATACAGGGTAGGGCAGATACGCAGTATTTT. Protein sequence: CASSLIQGRADTQYF.

The chain joins TRBV28 to TRBJ2-1; TRBD1 might be the D (5 bases). V lost 6 bases to trimming and J lost 4 bases, with 10 bases between them. Germline V CDR1 and CDR2: MDHEN, SYDVKM. The length of the CDR3 is 13 residues. DNA of the CDR3: TGTGCCAGCAGATCAGGGTTTTACAATGAGCAGTTCTTC. As protein: CASRSGFYNEQFF.

The chain has TRBV29-1 and TRBJ1-4, with D tentatively TRBD1 (6 bases). Germline CDR1 is SQVTM and CDR2 is ANQGSEA. Trimming left V 7 bases short and J 0 bases short, with 12 bases between. The CDR3 extends over 14 amino acids. CDR3 residues: CSARTDPTNEKLFF. The CDR3 coding sequence is TGCAGCGCCCGGACAGACCCAACTAATGAAAAACTGTTTTTT.

J is TRBJ2-5 and V is TRBV5-1; 9 bases agree with TRBD2. The germline CDR1 and CDR2 sequences are SGHRS and YFSETQ. The CDR3 extends over 16 amino acids. With 4 bases clipped from V and 1 base from J, the junction kept 8 bases outside the gene matches. CDR3 nucleotides: TGCGCCAGCAGCCCTAATAGCGGGGGATTCCAAGAGACCCAGTACTTC. The encoded protein is CASSPNSGGFQETQYF.

The chain carries TRBV29-1 and TRBJ1-1, with D perhaps TRBD1 (6 bases). The CDR3 is made up of 12 amino acids. Germline CDR1 reads SQVTM; CDR2 reads ANQGSEA. Trimming pared 7 bases from V and 1 base from J, leaving 10 bases between. Written as DNA, the CDR3 is TGCAGCGCTAGGACAGAGAACACTGAAGCTTTCTTT. Protein: CSARTENTEAFF.

Only one count was recorded for this clone. V is TRBV7-2 and J is TRBJ1-2, with 7 bases aligning to TRBD1. Trimming at V came to 1 base and at J to 3 bases, leaving 8 bases not matched to a gene. Germline V gives CDR1 SGHTA, CDR2 FQGNSA. The length of the CDR3 is 16 residues. The CDR3 DNA reads TGTGCCAGCAGCTTAGATGCCGCAGGGGGATACTATGGCTACACCTTC. This sequence encodes CASSLDAAGGYYGYTF.

This chain links TRBV2 with TRBJ1-1, with D uncertain. Trimming shortened V by 7 bases and J by 6 bases, and 15 bases separated the two germline ends. The CDR3 covers 13 residues. Germline V gives CDR1 SNHLY, CDR2 FYNNEI. The CDR3: CASKVGVGSEAFF. For the CDR3, the DNA is TGTGCCAGCAAGGTGGGAGTAGGGTCTGAAGCTTTCTTT.

This chain connects TRBV6-5 to TRBJ2-5, with D possibly matching TRBD1 (5 bases). The CDR3 covers 13 residues. Looked up from germline, CDR1 is MNHEY and CDR2 is SVGAGI. Between the trimmed V and J ends, which lost 6 bases and 0 bases, there was a span of 8 bases. CDR3 DNA sequence: TGTGCCAGCAGCACAGGTTACCAAGAGACCCAGTACTTC. This sequence encodes CASSTGYQETQYF.

In regard to this clone: Other DNA sequences within the sample encode an identical CDR3. The chain joins TRBV18 to TRBJ1-1; D remains ambiguous. Per germline, CDR1 KGHSH and CDR2 LQKENI. Trimming took 0 bases from V and 2 from J, leaving 10 bases between them. The CDR3 length is 15 residues. CDR3 nucleotide sequence: TGTGCCAGCTCACCACCGGGTCGGGGAAACACTGAAGCTTTCTTT. The encoded protein is CASSPPGRGNTEAFF.

The genes are TRBV19 and TRBJ2-4; TRBD2 aligns across 7 bases. V lost 8 bases, J lost 6 bases, and 10 bases stayed unmatched. The CDR3 extends over 14 amino acids. Germline CDR1 reads LNHDA; CDR2 reads SQIVND (reference sequence). CDR3 residues: CASALGGLANIQYF. The CDR3 coding sequence is TGTGCCAGTGCCCTGGGAGGGCTTGCAAACATTCAGTACTTC.

This clone was observed a single time. The chain uses TRBV28 and TRBJ2-1; no clear D gene. The V end was cut by 3 bases, the J end by 5 bases, with 5 bases between. CDR1 is MDHEN, CDR2 SYDVKM, per germline. This CDR3 is built from 12 residues. The CDR3: CASSFIDNEQFF. CDR3 bases: TGTGCCAGCAGTTTCATAGACAATGAGCAGTTCTTC. Full variable domain (missing parts from reference TRBV28 and TRBJ2-1): DVKVTQSSRYLVKRTGEKVFLECVQDMDHENMFWYRQDPGLGLRLIYFSYDVKMKEKGDIPEGYSVSREKKERFSLILESASTNQTSMYLCASSFIDNEQFFGPGTRLTVL.

The rearrangement joins TRBV4-2 to TRBJ2-7; TRBD1 agrees at 7 bases. The CDR3 totals 16 residues. The V gene's germline CDR1 is LGHNA and CDR2 YNFKEQ. With V trimmed by 3 bases and J by 2 bases, 10 bases remained unmatched. This CDR3 reads CASSHINTGQTYEQYF. The CDR3 bases are TGTGCCAGCAGCCACATAAACACGGGACAGACCTACGAGCAGTACTTC.

The chain uses TRBV10-1 and TRBJ2-1, with 8 bases aligning to TRBD2. The CDR3 is 13 residues long. Looked up from germline, CDR1 is WNHNN and CDR2 is SYGVQD (reference sequence). Trimming at V came to 7 bases and at J to 9 bases, leaving 8 bases not matched to a gene. DNA for the CDR3: TGCGCCAGCATTAAGCGGGAGAGTACTGAGCAGTTCTTC. The encoded protein is CASIKRESTEQFF.

The V gene is TRBV5-5, the J gene TRBJ1-1; possible D gene TRBD1, 6 bases. The CDR3 totals 15 residues. Trimming cost V 0 bases and J 1 base, with 10 bases left between them. Germline V gives CDR1 SGHKS, CDR2 YYEKEE (reference sequence). The DNA for the CDR3 is TGTGCCAGCAGCTTGGAACTGACAGGGAACACTGAAGCTTTCTTT. It translates to CASSLELTGNTEAFF.

This chain joins TRBV19 and TRBJ2-7; no clear D. This CDR3 region has 13 residues. Germline V lookup: CDR1 LNHDA, CDR2 SQIVND (reference sequence). Trimming shortened V by 4 bases and J by 2 bases, and 9 bases separated the two germline ends. The chain's CDR3 is CASSTAVTYEQYF. DNA of the CDR3: TGTGCCAGTAGTACCGCGGTCACCTACGAGCAGTACTTC.

V and J are TRBV7-9 and TRBJ2-1; 7 bases line up with TRBD1. This CDR3 comprises 16 residues. With V trimmed by 6 bases and J by 7 bases, 15 bases remained unmatched. Looked up from germline, CDR1 is SEHNR and CDR2 is FQNEAQ (reference sequence). The CDR3 DNA sequence: TGTGCCAGCAGAGAATTTGCGAGGGGGCCATCGAATGAGCAGTTCTTC. Translation gives CASREFARGPSNEQFF.

The rearrangement links TRBV2 to TRBJ2-7; TRBD1 matches 9 bases. Unmatched junction bases numbered 8, after V lost 8 bases and J lost 3 bases. From germline, CDR1 is SNHLY and CDR2 FYNNEI. The CDR3 has 14 amino acids. CDR3 bases: TGTGCCAGCGCAATAAGACAGGGGGGCTACGAGCAGTACTTC. Residues: CASAIRQGGYEQYF.

J is TRBJ2-5 and V is TRBV4-1; D possibly corresponds to TRBD2 (5 bases). V lost 4 bases to trimming and J lost 5 bases, with 11 bases between them. This CDR3 has 13 amino acids. Germline lookup yields CDR1 MGHRA and CDR2 YSYEKL. The CDR3 protein is CASSLTRWETQYF. The CDR3 DNA is TGCGCCAGCAGCCTAACTAGATGGGAGACCCAGTACTTC.